The 20 T cell receptor beta chains listed next were all sequenced from one sample in a study of T cells in Graves' hyperthyroidism and ophthalmopathy. The investigators amplified TCR beta CDR3 regions from RNA transcripts. Researchers ran a first-round RT-PCR on the TCR CDR3 using the HTBI primer set. TCRdb redid the calling of the multiplex PCR reads with MiXCR, one entry per CDR3 protein. The data hold about 740,000 distinct CDR3 sequences, with approximately 14% observed a single time. Sequenced sample: blood. Receptors were obtained from a woman aged 18-29 years with Graves' hyperthyroidism.

The table lists this clonotype with many counts. The chain recombines TRBV19 with TRBJ2-3; 13 bases agree with TRBD2. V dropped 5 bases and J dropped 4; count of bases not matched to a gene: 0. CDR1 and CDR2 from the germline V gene are LNHDA and SQIVND (reference sequence). The CDR3 length is 14 residues. The CDR3 coding sequence is TGTGCCAGTAGTGGACTAGCGGGAGCAGATACGCAGTATTTT. This codes for CASSGLAGADTQYF.

The genes are TRBV20-1 and TRBJ1-2, with D unclear. Trimming removed 6 bases at V and 1 base at J, with 12 bases between. The CDR3 is made up of 13 amino acids. Germline CDR1 and CDR2: DFQATT and SNEGSKA (reference sequence). The DNA of the CDR3 is TGCAGTGCGGAGACACAGCTTAACTATGGCTACACCTTC. The encoded protein is CSAETQLNYGYTF.

As DNA, the CDR3 is TGTGCCTGGAGTGTACCCAGGGTGACAGATACGCAGTATTTT. Encoded protein: CAWSVPRVTDTQYF. The chain carries TRBV30 and TRBJ2-3, with a weak D call TRBD1 (5 bases). V lost 0 bases and J 3 bases, leaving 10 bases between the germline ends. This CDR3 comprises 14 residues. CDR1 and CDR2 (germline): GTSNPN, SVGIG (reference sequence).

The chain joins TRBV7-3 to TRBJ2-2, with 15 bases aligning to TRBD2. Trimming removed 2 bases from V and 6 bases from J; junction bases left unmatched: 13. CDR1 SGHTA and CDR2 FQGTGA come from the germline V gene. CDR3 length: 20 amino acids. The CDR3 loop is CASSLGLPGLAGGRAGELFF. The CDR3 DNA sequence: TGTGCCAGCAGCTTAGGATTGCCGGGACTAGCGGGAGGAAGGGCCGGGGAGCTGTTTTTT.

V is TRBV25-1 and J is TRBJ2-1; 13 bases fit TRBD2. CDR1 and CDR2 from the germline V gene are MGHDK and SYGVNS. The CDR3 extends over 15 amino acids. V was pared by 8 bases and J by 7 bases, with 8 bases of the junction left unmatched. CDR3 region: CASRPRTSGRNEQFF. The CDR3 bases are TGTGCCAGCCGACCAAGGACTAGCGGGAGAAATGAGCAGTTCTTC.

This chain connects TRBV2 to TRBJ2-1; D may be TRBD2 (5 bases). V was clipped by 5 bases and J by 10 bases, with 15 bases between them. The CDR3 contains 13 residues. The V gene's germline CDR1 is SNHLY and CDR2 FYNNEI. The CDR3 reads CASSYAGVGEQFF. CDR3 nucleotides: TGTGCCAGCAGTTATGCCGGGGTAGGAGAGCAGTTCTTC.

The chain combines TRBV10-3 with TRBJ2-1, with 11 bases identical to TRBD2. The CDR3 runs 17 residues. The ends lost 0 bases at V and 4 bases at J; junction bases unmatched: 5. The germline V gene has CDR1 ENHRY and CDR2 SYGVKD. The DNA of the CDR3 is TGTGCCATCAGTGAGTCACCGACTAGCGGGATGTACAATGAGCAGTTCTTC. As protein: CAISESPTSGMYNEQFF.

V is TRBV7-9 and J is TRBJ1-4, with a possible D match to TRBD1 (6 bases). This CDR3 is 16 amino acids long. Between the trimmed V and J ends, which lost 2 bases and 8 bases, there was a span of 18 bases. Germline V gene data show CDR1 as SEHNR and CDR2 as FQNEAQ (reference sequence). CDR3 DNA sequence: TGTGCCAGCAGCTTACCGGGACACCCTATGGACGAAAAACTGTTTTTT. Its translation is CASSLPGHPMDEKLFF.

This clonotype was counted between two and nine times. The genes are TRBV19 and TRBJ1-5, with 9 bases lining up with TRBD1. The CDR3 is 15 residues long. Germline values: CDR1 LNHDA, CDR2 SQIVND (reference sequence). Trimming removed 4 bases from V and 4 bases from J; junction bases left unmatched: 5. The CDR3 reads CASSRVDRGNQPQHF. The CDR3 nucleotides read TGTGCCAGTAGTAGGGTAGACAGGGGGAATCAGCCCCAGCATTTT. The full variable domain, rest sourced from reference TRBV19 and TRBJ1-5, is DGGITQSPKYLFRKEGQNVTLSCEQNLNHDAMYWYRQDPGQGLRLIYYSQIVNDFQKGDIAEGYSVSREKKESFPLTVTSAQKNPTAFYLCASSRVDRGNQPQHFGDGTRLSIL.

In this sample, this clonotype turned up a few times. CDR3 DNA sequence: TGTGCCAACGAGGAGCGTGTTACCGGGCAGATATCGAAGACCCAGTACTTC. It encodes CANEERVTGQISKTQYF. The gene calls are TRBV2 and TRBJ2-5; D not certain. The germline CDR1 and CDR2 sequences are SNHLY and FYNNEI. The CDR3 covers 17 residues. V was clipped by 10 bases and J by 6 bases, with 30 bases between them. Supplemented by reference TRBV2 and TRBJ2-5, the full variable domain reads EPEVTQTPSHQVTQMGQEVILRCVPISNHLYFYWYRQILGQKVEFLVSFYNNEISEKSEIFDDQFSVERPDGSNFTLKIRSTKLEDSAMYFCANEERVTGQISKTQYFGPGTRLLVL.

This clonotype came up a few times. This chain links TRBV7-9 with TRBJ2-1; 7 bases align to TRBD2. The CDR3 runs to 15 residues. V shed 5 bases and J 0 bases; nucleotides not matched to a gene: 4. CDR1 and CDR2 from the germline V gene are SEHNR and FQNEAQ (reference sequence). The CDR3 coding sequence is TGTGCCAGCAGCAAAGGCGGGGGCTCCTACAATGAGCAGTTCTTC. This sequence encodes CASSKGGGSYNEQFF.

This clonotype has only a few counts. The rearrangement links TRBV6-5 to TRBJ1-2; D may be TRBD1 (6 bases). CDR1 and CDR2 from the germline V gene are MNHEY and SVGAGI. V dropped 0 bases and J dropped 5 bases, with 13 bases sitting between them. This CDR3 has 15 amino acids. The CDR3 nucleotides are TGTGCCAGCAGTTACTCGATCCGGGGGCCTTATGGCTACACCTTC. It is translated as CASSYSIRGPYGYTF.

J is TRBJ2-7 and V is TRBV20-1; D may be TRBD1 (5 bases). CDR3 size: 14 residues. Germline lookup yields CDR1 DFQATT and CDR2 SNEGSKA (reference sequence). V was shortened by 0 bases and J by 6 bases, with 15 bases between the two germline ends. CDR3 coding DNA: TGCAGTGCTAGAGAAGAGGACACCTCCGGCGAGCAGTACTTC. As protein: CSAREEDTSGEQYF.

This clonotype was found a few times. The J gene is TRBJ2-6, the V gene TRBV27; D possibly corresponds to TRBD1 (5 bases). Germline CDR1 MNHEY, CDR2 SMNVEV (reference sequence). V was cut by 6 bases and J by 4 bases, with 13 bases left in between. The CDR3 extends over 15 amino acids. In nucleotides, the CDR3 is TGTGCCAGCAGCCCACAGGTATTCGGGGCCAACGTCCTGACTTTC. It translates to CASSPQVFGANVLTF. Based on the CDR3 plus reference TRBV27 and TRBJ2-6, the full variable domain is EAQVTQNPRYLITVTGKKLTVTCSQNMNHEYMSWYRQDPGLGLRQIYYSMNVEVTDKGDVPEGYKVSRKEKRNFPLILESPSPNQTSLYFCASSPQVFGANVLTFGAGSRLTVL.

This clonotype was seen only a few times. The chain employs TRBV2 and TRBJ1-1, with a tentative D call TRBD1 (5 bases). Germline V lookup: CDR1 SNHLY, CDR2 FYNNEI. This CDR3 region has 17 residues. V was shortened by 2 bases and J by 1 base, with 17 bases between the two germline ends. The CDR3 reads CASSERGAASWNTEAFF. The CDR3 DNA reads as TGTGCCAGCAGTGAAAGAGGGGCCGCAAGCTGGAACACTGAAGCTTTCTTT.

The chain has TRBV27 and TRBJ1-2; D remains unclear. Deletions cut 0 bases from V and 2 bases from J, with 7 bases between. This CDR3 contains 14 residues. Germline assignment: CDR1 MNHEY and CDR2 SMNVEV (reference sequence). Written as DNA, the CDR3 is TGTGCCAGCAGTTTATCTGGGCAGAACTATGGCTACACCTTC. Its protein product is CASSLSGQNYGYTF.

This clonotype has a count of ten or more. The chain recombines TRBV7-6 with TRBJ2-5, with a tentative D call TRBD2 (5 bases). Germline values: CDR1 SGHVS, CDR2 FNYEAQ. Between the trimmed V and J ends, which lost 1 base and 5 bases, there was a span of 8 bases. There are 13 residues in the CDR3. CDR3 nucleotide sequence: TGTGCCAGCAGCTTAGTCCAGCGGGAGACCCAGTACTTC. This encodes CASSLVQRETQYF.

The gene calls are TRBV7-2 and TRBJ1-6; no definite D call. The CDR3 contains 16 residues. Trimming removed 2 bases at V and 6 bases at J, with 14 bases between. Per the germline V gene, CDR1 is SGHTA and CDR2 is FQGNSA. The chain's CDR3 is CASSLRVVRINSPLHF. The DNA of the CDR3 is TGTGCCAGCAGCTTAAGGGTCGTCCGGATTAATTCACCCCTCCACTTT.

This clonotype has more than one count but fewer than ten. The chain employs TRBV20-1 and TRBJ1-2; a weak D match, TRBD1 (5 bases). Between the trimmed V and J ends, which lost 1 base and 1 base, there was a span of 13 bases. Germline V gives CDR1 DFQATT, CDR2 SNEGSKA (reference sequence). This CDR3 is built from 15 residues. In nucleotides, the CDR3 is TGCAGTGCTAGAGCTGGGACCGAGCTTAACTATGGCTACACCTTC. Its protein product is CSARAGTELNYGYTF.

There are many counts of this clonotype. The rearrangement joins TRBV30 to TRBJ2-7, with a possible D match to TRBD2 (5 bases). CDR1 is GTSNPN, CDR2 SVGIG, per germline (reference sequence). V shed 2 bases and J shed 3 bases, with 8 bases lying between them. The CDR3 contains 12 residues. In nucleotides, the CDR3 is TGTGCCTGGAGTCCCGGGGTCTACGAGCAGTACTTC. Translated: CAWSPGVYEQYF.